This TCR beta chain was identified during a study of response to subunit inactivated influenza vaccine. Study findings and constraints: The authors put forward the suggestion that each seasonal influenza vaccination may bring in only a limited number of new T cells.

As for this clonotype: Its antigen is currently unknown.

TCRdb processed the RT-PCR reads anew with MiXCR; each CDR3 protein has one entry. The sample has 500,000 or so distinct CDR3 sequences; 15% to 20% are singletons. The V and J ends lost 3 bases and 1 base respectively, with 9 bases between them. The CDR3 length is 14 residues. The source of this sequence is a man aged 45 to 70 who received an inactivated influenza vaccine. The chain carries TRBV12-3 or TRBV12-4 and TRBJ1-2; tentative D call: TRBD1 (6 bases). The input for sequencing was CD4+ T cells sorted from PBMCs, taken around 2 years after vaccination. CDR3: CASSLGHVNYGYTF. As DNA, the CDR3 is TGTGCCAGCAGTTTGGGACACGTTAACTATGGCTACACCTTC.